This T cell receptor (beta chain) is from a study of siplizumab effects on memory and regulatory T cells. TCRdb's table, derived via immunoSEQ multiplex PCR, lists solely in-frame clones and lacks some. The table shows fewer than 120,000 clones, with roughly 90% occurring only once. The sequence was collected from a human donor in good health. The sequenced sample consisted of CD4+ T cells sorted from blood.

Written as DNA, the CDR3 is TGTGCCAGCAGCCAACCGGGACAGGGGAACACCGGGGAGCTGTTTTTT. This sequence encodes CASSQPGQGNTGELFF. This chain connects TRBV13 to TRBJ2-2, with 9 bases lining up with TRBD1. The V segment lost 5 bases and the J segment 1 base; nucleotides outside the gene matches: 5. CDR1 and CDR2 from the germline V gene are PRHDT and FYEKMQ (reference sequence). This CDR3 has 16 residues.